Here is one TCR beta chain with its context. Its antigen remains unidentified. With a much larger clone just one base away, this may be a read error. These data originate in a study of early T cells in non-severe SARS-CoV-2 infection. The overall study: Investigators sequenced bulk RNA drawn from unsorted whole blood, and chains remained unpaired.

This CDR3 comprises 15 residues. Germline-derived CDR1 and CDR2 are SGHAT and FQNNGV. Study-level findings and limits: Using VDJdb, the matching emphasized anti-spike CD8 responses while missing private and CD4 specificities.

Unique molecular identifier tags were affixed to discrete cDNA molecules. TCRdb itself ran the 5' RACE reads through MiXCR, one entry per CDR3 protein. The sample lists approximately 88,000 distinct CDR3 sequences, approximately 14% seen once, with approximately 1.5% in the top ten. The chain employs TRBV11-2 and TRBJ2-7, with D unclear. The sample taken for sequencing was whole blood. This TCR was recovered from an adult who was a healthcare worker with PCR-confirmed SARS-CoV-2 infection or an uninfected control (not recorded which). CDR3 in amino acids: CASSQLTGVSYEQCF. CDR3 nucleotide sequence: TGTGCCAGCAGCCAGCTGACTGGAGTCTCCTACGAGCAGTGCTTC.